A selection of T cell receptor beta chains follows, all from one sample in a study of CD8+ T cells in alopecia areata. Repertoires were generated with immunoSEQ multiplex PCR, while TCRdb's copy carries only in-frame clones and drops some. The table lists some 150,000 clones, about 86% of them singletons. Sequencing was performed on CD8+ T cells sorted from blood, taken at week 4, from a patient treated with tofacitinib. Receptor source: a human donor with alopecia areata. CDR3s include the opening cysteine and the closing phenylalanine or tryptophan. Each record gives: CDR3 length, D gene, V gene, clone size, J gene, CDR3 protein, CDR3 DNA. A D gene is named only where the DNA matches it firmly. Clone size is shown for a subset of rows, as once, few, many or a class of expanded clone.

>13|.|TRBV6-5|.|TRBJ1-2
CASSYSVNGGYTF
TGTGCCAGCAGTTACTCGGTTAATGGGGGCTACACCTTC
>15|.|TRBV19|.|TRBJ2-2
CASRMVQGETGELFF
TGTGCCAGTAGGATGGTCCAGGGTGAGACCGGGGAGCTGTTTTTT
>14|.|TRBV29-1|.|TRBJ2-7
CSVEDKGVSYEQYF
TGCAGCGTTGAAGATAAGGGGGTGTCGTACGAGCAGTACTTC
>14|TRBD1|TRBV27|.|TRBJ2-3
CASSSGTATDTQYF
TGTGCCAGCAGTTCCGGGACAGCCACAGATACGCAGTATTTT
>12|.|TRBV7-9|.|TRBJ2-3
CASSQLGDTQYF
TGTGCCAGCAGCCAGCTGGGAGATACGCAGTATTTT
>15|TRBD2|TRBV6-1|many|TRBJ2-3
CASSEASGSTDTQYF
TGTGCCAGCAGTGAAGCTAGCGGGAGCACAGATACGCAGTATTTT
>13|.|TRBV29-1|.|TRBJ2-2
CSVENGYNGELFF
TGCAGCGTTGAAAATGGGTACAACGGGGAGCTGTTTTTT
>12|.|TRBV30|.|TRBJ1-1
CAWSLGSTEAFF
TGTGCCTGGAGTTTGGGGAGCACTGAAGCTTTCTTT
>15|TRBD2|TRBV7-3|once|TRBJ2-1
CASSIGLAEDNEQFF
TGTGCCAGCAGCATTGGACTAGCGGAGGACAATGAGCAGTTCTTC
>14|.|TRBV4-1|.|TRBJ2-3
CASSQVELGDTQYF
TGCGCCAGCAGCCAAGTCGAATTAGGAGATACGCAGTATTTT
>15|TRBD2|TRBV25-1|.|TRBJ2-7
CASSDGGVYFYEQYF
TGTGCCAGCAGTGACGGGGGGGTTTACTTCTACGAGCAGTACTTC
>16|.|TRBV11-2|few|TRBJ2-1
CASSFFSVGEGDEQFF
TGTGCCAGCAGCTTTTTCTCCGTGGGGGAAGGGGATGAGCAGTTCTTC
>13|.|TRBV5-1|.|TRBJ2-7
CASSLGGWREQYF
TGCGCCAGCAGCCTAGGGGGGTGGCGCGAGCAGTACTTC
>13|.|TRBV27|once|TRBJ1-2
CASSLSGAKGYTF
TGTGCCAGCAGTTTATCCGGGGCGAAGGGCTACACCTTC
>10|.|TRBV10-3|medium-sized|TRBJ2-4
CAIGENIQYF
TGTGCCATCGGGGAAAACATTCAGTACTTC
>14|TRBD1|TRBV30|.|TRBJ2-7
CAWRSDRSSYEQYF
TGTGCCTGGAGATCGGACAGGAGCTCCTACGAGCAGTACTTC
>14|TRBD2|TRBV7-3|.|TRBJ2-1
CASSLFSGAHEQFF
TGTGCCAGCAGCTTATTTAGCGGGGCCCATGAGCAGTTCTTC
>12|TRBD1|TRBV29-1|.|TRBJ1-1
CSVGDRGFEAFF
TGCAGCGTGGGGGACAGGGGTTTTGAAGCTTTCTTT
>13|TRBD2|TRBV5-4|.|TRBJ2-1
CASSSGGRNEQFF
TGTGCCAGCAGCTCCGGCGGGAGGAATGAGCAGTTCTTC
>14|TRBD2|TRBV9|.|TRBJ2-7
CASSVTSDPYEQYF
TGTGCCAGCAGCGTGACTAGCGATCCCTACGAGCAGTACTTC
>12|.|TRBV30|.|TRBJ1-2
CAWSEVGYGYTF
TGTGCCTGGAGTGAAGTAGGCTATGGCTACACCTTC
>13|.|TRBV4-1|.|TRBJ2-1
CASSPNVNNEQFF
TGCGCCAGCAGCCCGAACGTCAACAATGAGCAGTTCTTC
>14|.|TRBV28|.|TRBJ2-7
CASARGFLSYEQYF
TGTGCCTCAGCCCGTGGGTTTCTCTCCTACGAGCAGTACTTC
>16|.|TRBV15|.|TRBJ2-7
CATSIAGPYFPYEQYF
TGTGCCACCAGCATAGCAGGGCCCTACTTTCCCTACGAGCAGTACTTC
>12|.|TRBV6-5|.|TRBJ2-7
CASLSDSYEQYF
TGTGCCAGCCTGAGTGATTCCTACGAGCAGTACTTC
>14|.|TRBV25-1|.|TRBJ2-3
CASSEVWVTDTQYF
TGTGCCAGCAGTGAAGTGTGGGTGACAGATACGCAGTATTTT
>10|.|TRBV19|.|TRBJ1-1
CASSMLEAFF
TGTGCCAGTAGTATGTTGGAAGCTTTCTTT
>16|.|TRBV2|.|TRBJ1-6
CASSDRRVTYNSPLHF
TGTGCCAGCAGTGACAGGCGGGTGACCTATAATTCACCCCTCCACTTT
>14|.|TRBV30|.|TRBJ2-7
CAWGLGNLNYEQYF
TGTGCCTGGGGCCTCGGGAACCTAAACTACGAGCAGTACTTC
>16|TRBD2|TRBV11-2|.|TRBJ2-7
CASSWVTSGPSYEQYF
TGTGCCAGCAGCTGGGTGACTAGCGGACCTTCCTACGAGCAGTACTTC
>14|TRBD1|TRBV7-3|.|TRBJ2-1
CASSFGTGDNEQFF
TGTGCCAGCAGCTTCGGGACAGGGGACAATGAGCAGTTCTTC
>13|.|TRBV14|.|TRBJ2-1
CASGVGFKNEQFF
TGTGCCAGCGGGGTCGGATTCAAGAATGAGCAGTTCTTC
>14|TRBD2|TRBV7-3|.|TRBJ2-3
CASSRTGGTDTQYF
TGTGCCAGCAGCCGAACGGGGGGAACAGATACGCAGTATTTT
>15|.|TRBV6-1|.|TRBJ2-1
CASSEDGGNYNEQFF
TGTGCCAGCAGTGAAGACGGGGGAAACTACAATGAGCAGTTCTTC
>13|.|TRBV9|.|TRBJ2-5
CASSVEPTETQYF
TGTGCCAGCAGCGTAGAGCCTACAGAGACCCAGTACTTC
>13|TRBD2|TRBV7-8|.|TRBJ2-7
CASSLVGGDEQYF
TGTGCCAGCAGCTTAGTGGGGGGGGACGAGCAGTACTTC
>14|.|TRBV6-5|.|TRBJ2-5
CASSSISYQETQYF
TGTGCCAGCAGTTCCATATCATACCAAGAGACCCAGTACTTC
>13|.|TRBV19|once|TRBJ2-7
CASSIGPLDEQYF
TGTGCCAGTAGTATAGGGCCCCTCGACGAGCAGTACTTC
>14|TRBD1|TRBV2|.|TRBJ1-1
CATPGQGLNTEAFF
TGTGCCACCCCGGGACAGGGGCTGAACACTGAAGCTTTCTTT
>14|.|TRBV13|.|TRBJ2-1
CASSLGLEYNEQFF
TGTGCCAGCAGCCTCGGGCTCGAATACAATGAGCAGTTCTTC
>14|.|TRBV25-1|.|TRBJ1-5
CASSEYRGDQPQHF
TGTGCCAGCAGTGAATACAGAGGGGACCAGCCCCAGCATTTT
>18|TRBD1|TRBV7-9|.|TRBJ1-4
CASSLDGGTGGLRGSLFF
TGTGCCAGCAGCTTAGACGGCGGGACAGGGGGCTTACGGGGCTCTCTGTTTTTT
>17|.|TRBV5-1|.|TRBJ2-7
CASSWRSRDIDSYEQYF
TGCGCCAGCAGCTGGCGATCCCGGGACATCGACTCCTACGAGCAGTACTTC
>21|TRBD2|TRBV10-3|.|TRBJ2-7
CAIRGIGLAGAWGPFVIEQYF
TGTGCCATCAGGGGAATTGGACTAGCGGGGGCCTGGGGTCCCTTCGTGATCGAGCAGTACTTC
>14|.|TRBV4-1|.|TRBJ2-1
CASSVRGSYNEQFF
TGCGCCAGCAGCGTCAGGGGTTCCTACAATGAGCAGTTCTTC
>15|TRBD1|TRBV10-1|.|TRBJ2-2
CASSRDSANTGELFF
TGCGCCAGCAGCCGGGACAGCGCGAACACCGGGGAGCTGTTTTTT
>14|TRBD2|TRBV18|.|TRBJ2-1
CASSLAGGRDEQFF
TGTGCCAGCTCACTAGCGGGGGGCAGGGATGAGCAGTTCTTC
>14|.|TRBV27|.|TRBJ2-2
CASSLSGNTGELFF
TGTGCCAGCAGTTTATCAGGGAACACCGGGGAGCTGTTTTTT
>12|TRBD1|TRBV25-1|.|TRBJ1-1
CASGTGHTEAFF
TGTGCCAGCGGGACAGGTCACACTGAAGCTTTCTTT